These 15 T cell receptor beta chains were all obtained from the same sample, sequenced in a study of blood T cells in healthy people across ages. PCR was performed a second time for roughly 7 to 12 cycles using a sample-barcoded 5' primer and a J-beta primer mix. MiXCR was run by TCRdb on the 5' RACE reads, yielding one entry per CDR3 protein. The data show around 990,000 distinct CDR3 sequences, with 35% to 40% seen just once and about an eighth held by the top ten. The sample comprised blood. The receptors derive from a man between 18 and 29 years old in good health.

Remarks on this clonotype: The junction does not match germline at one end; this may be a read error. The CDR3 here is CTISESGEQFF. As DNA, the CDR3 is TGTACCATCAGTGAGTCCGGGGAGCAGTTCTTC. The V gene is TRBV10-3, the J gene TRBJ2-1; D unclear. Germline values: CDR1 ENHRY, CDR2 SYGVKD. This CDR3 comprises 11 residues.

This clonotype was seen just once. The gene calls are TRBV11-2 and TRBJ1-1; TRBD1 matches 7 bases. Germline V lookup: CDR1 SGHAT, CDR2 FQNNGV. The length of the CDR3 is 16 residues. Trimming at V came to 5 bases and at J to 2 bases, leaving 11 bases not matched to a gene. The chain's CDR3 is CASSPRPRTGNTEAFF. The CDR3 DNA sequence: TGTGCCAGCAGCCCCAGACCCAGGACAGGAAACACTGAAGCTTTCTTT.

This clonotype showed up just a few times. A much larger clone is a single base away; this may be a read error. The V gene is TRBV12-3 or TRBV12-4, the J gene TRBJ2-1; TRBD1 matches at 12 bases. The J call may be mistaken, given a closer DNA end match to TRBJ2-7. The CDR3 runs to 16 residues. CDR3 loop: CASSPGTGGSYNEQYF. The CDR3 DNA sequence: TGTGCCAGCAGTCCCGGGACAGGGGGCTCCTACAATGAGCAGTACTTC.

The rearrangement uses TRBV4-2 and TRBJ1-2; D uncertain. Trimming cost V 0 bases and J 2 bases, with 10 bases left between them. The CDR3 totals 15 residues. Germline lookup yields CDR1 LGHNA and CDR2 YNFKEQ. The CDR3 here is CASSQDITSNYGYTF. The DNA of the CDR3 is TGTGCCAGCAGCCAAGATATAACGTCGAACTATGGCTACACCTTC.

This clonotype was seen a handful of times. The chain couples TRBV20-1 to TRBJ1-5; unclear D gene. This CDR3 is built from 13 residues. The germline V and J ends were trimmed by 4 bases and 4 bases, with 11 bases remaining between them. Germline lookup yields CDR1 DFQATT and CDR2 SNEGSKA (reference sequence). Written as DNA, the CDR3 is TGCAGTGCTATAGGACGGCATAATCAGCCCCAGCATTTT. This gives the protein CSAIGRHNQPQHF.

The J gene is TRBJ1-5, the V gene TRBV20-1, with 7 bases aligning to TRBD1. J lost 3 bases, V lost 3 bases, and 5 bases had no gene match. The germline V gene encodes CDR1 DFQATT and CDR2 SNEGSKA (reference sequence). This CDR3 region has 14 residues. The CDR3 region has the DNA TGCAGTGCTAGGGGCCAGGGGGTCAATCAGCCCCAGCATTTT. Translated: CSARGQGVNQPQHF.

This clonotype appeared many times. CDR3 loop: CASSPPLSTDTQYF. DNA for the CDR3: TGTGCCAGCAGTCCACCCCTAAGCACAGATACGCAGTATTTT. The genes are TRBV6-5 and TRBJ2-3, with unresolved D. The germline V gene encodes CDR1 MNHEY and CDR2 SVGAGI. CDR3 length: 14 residues. V was cut by 5 bases and J by 0 bases, with 9 bases left in between.

The chain carries TRBV29-1 and TRBJ2-4; D perhaps matches TRBD2 (5 bases). Trimming pared 7 bases from V and 2 bases from J, leaving 12 bases between. CDR1 and CDR2 from the germline V gene are SQVTM and ANQGSEA. The CDR3 sequence is 13 residues long. The CDR3 here is CSAVPGTKNIQYF. The CDR3, as DNA: TGCAGCGCTGTGCCGGGGACCAAAAACATTCAGTACTTC.

This clonotype was seen a handful of times. V is TRBV25-1 and J is TRBJ1-2; possibly TRBD1 for D (6 bases). The V end lost 5 bases, the J end lost 3 bases, and 10 bases lay between the germline ends. Germline assignment: CDR1 MGHDK and CDR2 SYGVNS. CDR3 size: 13 residues. CDR3 protein: CASSRGPDYGYTF. The CDR3 DNA reads TGTGCCAGCAGTCGGGGGCCGGACTATGGCTACACCTTC.

In this sample, this clonotype turned up a few times. The chain is built from TRBV7-9 and TRBJ2-5; no reliable D call. From germline, CDR1 is SEHNR and CDR2 FQNEAQ (reference sequence). This CDR3 is built from 15 residues. V shed 3 bases and J shed 4 bases, with 15 bases lying between them. CDR3 in amino acids: CASSFVTLTRETQYF. CDR3 coding DNA: TGTGCCAGCAGCTTTGTAACTTTGACGCGAGAGACCCAGTACTTC.

The rearrangement links TRBV10-2 to TRBJ1-1, with 8 bases aligning to TRBD1. Germline-derived CDR1 and CDR2 are WSHSY and SAAADI. V lost 6 bases, J lost 2 bases, and 5 bases stayed unmatched. The CDR3 covers 14 residues. CDR3 bases: TGCGCCAGCAGCAGACAGGGGACCAACACTGAAGCTTTCTTT. It translates to CASSRQGTNTEAFF.

The chain is built from TRBV9 and TRBJ1-6; no reliable D call. Germline CDR1 is SGDLS and CDR2 is YYNGEE. This CDR3 comprises 14 residues. Deletions cut 3 bases from V and 8 bases from J, with 12 bases between. CDR3 nucleotide sequence: TGTGCCAGCAGCGCAGGACTGAATGATTCACCCCTCCACTTT. Translated: CASSAGLNDSPLHF.

The CDR3 protein is CASSPGQERADTQYF. The CDR3 DNA sequence: TGTGCCAGCAGTCCAGGACAGGAGAGAGCAGATACGCAGTATTTT. J is TRBJ2-3 and V is TRBV12-3 or TRBV12-4; 7 nucleotides agree with TRBD1. V lost 5 bases and J lost 4; bases outside the gene matches: 9. This CDR3 spans 15 amino acids.

Comments on this clonotype: A read error may produce the germline difference seen at one junction end. The rearrangement links TRBV4-1 to TRBJ1-2; the D is unclear. Germline CDR1 is MGHRA and CDR2 is YSYEKL. The CDR3 contains 14 residues. The CDR3 DNA reads as TGCACCAGCAGCCAGGCAAAGCTTAACTATGGCTACACCTTC. Protein product: CTSSQAKLNYGYTF.

The CDR3 coding sequence is TGTGCCAGCAGGAAACAGGGCCCCTACAATGAGCAGTTCTTC. Protein product: CASRKQGPYNEQFF. The chain uses TRBV27 and TRBJ2-1; maybe TRBD1 (6 bases). The CDR3 is 14 amino acids. CDR1 MNHEY and CDR2 SMNVEV come from the germline V gene (reference sequence). Trimming took off 6 bases at V and 2 bases at J, with 11 bases between the two ends.